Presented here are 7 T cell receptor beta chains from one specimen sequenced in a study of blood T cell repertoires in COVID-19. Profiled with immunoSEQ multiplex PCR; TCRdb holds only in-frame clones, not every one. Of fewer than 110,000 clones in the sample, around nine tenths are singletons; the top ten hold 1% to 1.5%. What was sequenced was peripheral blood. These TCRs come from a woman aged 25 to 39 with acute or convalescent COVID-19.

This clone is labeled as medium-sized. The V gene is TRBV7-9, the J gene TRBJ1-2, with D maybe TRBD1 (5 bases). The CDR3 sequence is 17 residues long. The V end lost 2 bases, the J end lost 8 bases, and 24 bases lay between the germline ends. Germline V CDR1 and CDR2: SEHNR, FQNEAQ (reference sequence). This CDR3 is CASSLITIGTGATGYTF. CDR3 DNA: TGTGCCAGCAGCTTAATTACGATCGGTACAGGCGCTACCGGCTACACCTTC.

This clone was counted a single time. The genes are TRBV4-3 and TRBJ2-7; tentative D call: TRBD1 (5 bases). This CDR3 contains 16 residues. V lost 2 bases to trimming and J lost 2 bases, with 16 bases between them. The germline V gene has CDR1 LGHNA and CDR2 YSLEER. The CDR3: CASSQSHLGQTYEQYF. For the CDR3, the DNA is TGCGCCAGCAGCCAATCCCACCTAGGACAAACCTACGAGCAGTACTTC.

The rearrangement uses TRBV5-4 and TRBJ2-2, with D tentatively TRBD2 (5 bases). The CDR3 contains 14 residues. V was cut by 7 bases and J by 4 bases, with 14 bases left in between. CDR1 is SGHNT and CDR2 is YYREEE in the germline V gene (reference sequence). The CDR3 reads CASQGSRGTGELFF. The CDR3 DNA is TGTGCCAGCCAAGGGAGCCGGGGCACCGGGGAGCTGTTTTTT.

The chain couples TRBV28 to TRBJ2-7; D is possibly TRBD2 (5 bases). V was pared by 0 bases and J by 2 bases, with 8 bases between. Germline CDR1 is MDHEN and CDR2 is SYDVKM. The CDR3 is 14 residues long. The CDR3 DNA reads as TGTGCCAGCAGTTTATGGAGGGCAGCCTACGAGCAGTACTTC. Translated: CASSLWRAAYEQYF.

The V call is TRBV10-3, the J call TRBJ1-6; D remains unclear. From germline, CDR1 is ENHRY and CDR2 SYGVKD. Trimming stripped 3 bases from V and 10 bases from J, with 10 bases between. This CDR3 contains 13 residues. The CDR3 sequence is CAISELLQSPLHF. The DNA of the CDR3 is TGTGCCATCAGTGAACTATTACAATCACCCCTCCACTTT.

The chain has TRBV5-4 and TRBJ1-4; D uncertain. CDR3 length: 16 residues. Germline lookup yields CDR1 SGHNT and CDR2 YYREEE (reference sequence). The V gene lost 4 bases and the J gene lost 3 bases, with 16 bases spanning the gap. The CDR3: CASSRYAEVANEKLFF. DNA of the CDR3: TGTGCCAGCAGCCGTTATGCGGAGGTGGCTAATGAAAAACTGTTTTTT.

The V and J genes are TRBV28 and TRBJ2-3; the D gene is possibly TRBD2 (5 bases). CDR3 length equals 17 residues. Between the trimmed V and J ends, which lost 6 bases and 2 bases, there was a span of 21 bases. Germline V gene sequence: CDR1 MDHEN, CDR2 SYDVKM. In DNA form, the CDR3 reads TGTGCCAGCAGCCTGAGGACGGCTAGCCGGACCACAGATACGCAGTATTTT. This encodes CASSLRTASRTTDTQYF.